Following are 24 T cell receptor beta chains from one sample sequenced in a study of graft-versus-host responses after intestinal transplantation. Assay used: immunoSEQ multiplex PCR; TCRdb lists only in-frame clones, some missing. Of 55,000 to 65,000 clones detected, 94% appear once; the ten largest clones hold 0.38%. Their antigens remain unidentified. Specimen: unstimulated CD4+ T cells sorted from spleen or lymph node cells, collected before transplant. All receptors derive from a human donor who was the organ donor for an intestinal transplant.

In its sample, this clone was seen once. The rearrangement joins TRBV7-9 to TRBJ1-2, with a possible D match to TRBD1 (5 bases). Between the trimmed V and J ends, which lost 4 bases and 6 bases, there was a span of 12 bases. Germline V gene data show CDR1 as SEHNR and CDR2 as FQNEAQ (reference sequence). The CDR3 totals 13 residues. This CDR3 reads CASSSQGFDGYTF. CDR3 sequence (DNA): TGTGCCAGCAGCTCTCAGGGTTTCGATGGCTACACCTTC. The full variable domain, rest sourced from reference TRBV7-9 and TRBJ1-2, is DTGVSQNPRHKITKRGQNVTFRCDPISEHNRLYWYRQTLGQGPEFLTYFQNEAQLEKSRLLSDRFSAERPKGSFSTLEIQRTEQGDSAMYLCASSSQGFDGYTFGSGTRLTVV.

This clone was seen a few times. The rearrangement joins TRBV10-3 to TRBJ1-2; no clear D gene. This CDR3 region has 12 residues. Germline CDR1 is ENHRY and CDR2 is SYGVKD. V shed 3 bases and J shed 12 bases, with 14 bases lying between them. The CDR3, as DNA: TGTGCCATCAGTGACCCCCTGGGTAGGAACACCTTC. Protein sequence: CAISDPLGRNTF.

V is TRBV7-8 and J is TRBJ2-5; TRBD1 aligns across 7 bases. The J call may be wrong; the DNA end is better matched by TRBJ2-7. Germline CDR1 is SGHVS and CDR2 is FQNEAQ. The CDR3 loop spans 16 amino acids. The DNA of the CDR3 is TGTGCCAGCAGGTATAGGGGGCGCTCCCCCCCCTACGAGCAGTACTTC. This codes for CASRYRGRSPPYEQYF.

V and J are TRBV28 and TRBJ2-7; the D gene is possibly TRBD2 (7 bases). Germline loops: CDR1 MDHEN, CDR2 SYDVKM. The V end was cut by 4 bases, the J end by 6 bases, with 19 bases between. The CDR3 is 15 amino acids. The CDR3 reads CASSSGGPDKGEQYF. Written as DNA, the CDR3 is TGTGCCAGCAGTTCCGGGGGGCCGGACAAGGGCGAGCAGTACTTC.

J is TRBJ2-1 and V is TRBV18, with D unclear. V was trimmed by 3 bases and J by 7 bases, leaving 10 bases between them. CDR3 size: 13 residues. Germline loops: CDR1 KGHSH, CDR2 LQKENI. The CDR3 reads CASSPVSLNEQFF. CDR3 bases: TGTGCCAGCTCACCGGTGTCCCTTAATGAGCAGTTCTTC.

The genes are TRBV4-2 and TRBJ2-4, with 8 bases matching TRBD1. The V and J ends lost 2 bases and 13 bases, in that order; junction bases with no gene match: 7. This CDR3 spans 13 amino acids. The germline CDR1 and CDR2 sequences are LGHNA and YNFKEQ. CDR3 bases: TGTGCCAGCAGCCAAAATCCGGACAGGGACCAGTACTTC. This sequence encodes CASSQNPDRDQYF.

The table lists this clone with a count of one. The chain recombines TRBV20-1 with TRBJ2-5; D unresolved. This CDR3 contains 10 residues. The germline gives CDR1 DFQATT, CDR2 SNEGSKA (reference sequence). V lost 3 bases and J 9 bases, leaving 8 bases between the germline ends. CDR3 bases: TGCAGTGCTAGTACCGTGGCCCAGTACTTC. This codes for CSASTVAQYF.

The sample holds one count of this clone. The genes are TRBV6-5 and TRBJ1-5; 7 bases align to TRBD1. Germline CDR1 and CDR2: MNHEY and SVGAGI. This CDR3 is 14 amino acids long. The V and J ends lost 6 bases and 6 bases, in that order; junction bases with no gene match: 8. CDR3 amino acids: CASRSQTGSQPQHF. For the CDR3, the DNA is TGTGCCAGCAGATCCCAGACAGGGTCTCAGCCCCAGCATTTT.

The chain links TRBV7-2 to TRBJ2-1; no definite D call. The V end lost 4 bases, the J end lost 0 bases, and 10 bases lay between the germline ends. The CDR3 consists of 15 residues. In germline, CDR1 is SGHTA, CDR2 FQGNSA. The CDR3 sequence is CASSYHSSSYNEQFF. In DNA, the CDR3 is TGTGCCAGCAGCTACCATTCGAGCTCCTACAATGAGCAGTTCTTC.

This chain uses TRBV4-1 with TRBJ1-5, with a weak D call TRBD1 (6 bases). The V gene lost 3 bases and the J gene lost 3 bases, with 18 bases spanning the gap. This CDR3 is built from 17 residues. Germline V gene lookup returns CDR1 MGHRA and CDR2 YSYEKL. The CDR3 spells CASSQDSSGQLNQPQHF. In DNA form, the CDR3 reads TGCGCCAGCAGCCAGGACAGTAGTGGACAGCTCAATCAGCCCCAGCATTTT.

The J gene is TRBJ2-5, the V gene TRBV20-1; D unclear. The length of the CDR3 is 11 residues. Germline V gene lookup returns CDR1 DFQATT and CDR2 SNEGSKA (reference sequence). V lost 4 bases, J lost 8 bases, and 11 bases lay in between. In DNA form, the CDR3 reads TGCAGTGCTACAGTCGGCATCACCCAGTACTTC. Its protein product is CSATVGITQYF.

The CDR3 region is CASVRWDRPYGYTF. The CDR3 DNA is TGTGCCAGCGTGCGGTGGGACAGACCCTATGGCTACACCTTC. V is TRBV6-1 and J is TRBJ1-2, with 7 nucleotides matching TRBD1. Germline V gene data show CDR1 as MNHNS and CDR2 as SASEGT. This CDR3 region has 14 residues. The V and J ends lost 8 bases and 4 bases, in that order; junction bases with no gene match: 10.

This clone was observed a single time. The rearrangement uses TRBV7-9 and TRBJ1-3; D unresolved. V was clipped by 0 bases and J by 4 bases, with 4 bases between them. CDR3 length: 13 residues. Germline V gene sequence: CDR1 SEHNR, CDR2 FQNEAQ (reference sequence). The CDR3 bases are TGTGCCAGCAGCTTAGCTGGGGGAAACACCATATATTTT. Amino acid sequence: CASSLAGGNTIYF.

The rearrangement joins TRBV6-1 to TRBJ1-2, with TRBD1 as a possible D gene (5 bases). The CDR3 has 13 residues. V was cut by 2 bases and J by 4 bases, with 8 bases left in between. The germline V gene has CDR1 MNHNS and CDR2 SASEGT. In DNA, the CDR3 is TGTGCCAGCAGTGAAAAGGGGTCCTATGGCTACACCTTC. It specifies CASSEKGSYGYTF.

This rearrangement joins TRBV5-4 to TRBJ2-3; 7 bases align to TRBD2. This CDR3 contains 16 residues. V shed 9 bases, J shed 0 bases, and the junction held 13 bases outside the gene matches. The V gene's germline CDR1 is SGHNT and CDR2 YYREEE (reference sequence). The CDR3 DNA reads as TGTGCCACCCAAGTACCTAGCGGATCTAGCACAGATACGCAGTATTTT. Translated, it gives CATQVPSGSSTDTQYF.

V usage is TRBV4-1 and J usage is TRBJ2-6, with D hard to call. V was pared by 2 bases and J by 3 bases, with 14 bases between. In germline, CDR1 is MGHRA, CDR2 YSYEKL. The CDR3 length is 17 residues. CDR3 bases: TGCGCCAGCAGCCAACACGTTGGGGTTTATGGGGCCAACGTCCTGACTTTC. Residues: CASSQHVGVYGANVLTF.

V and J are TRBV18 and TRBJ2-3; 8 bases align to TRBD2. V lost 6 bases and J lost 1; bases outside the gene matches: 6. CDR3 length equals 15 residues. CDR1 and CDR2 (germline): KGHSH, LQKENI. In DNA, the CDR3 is TGTGCCAGCTCGCAAACGGGACTAGGCACAGATACGCAGTATTTT. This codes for CASSQTGLGTDTQYF.

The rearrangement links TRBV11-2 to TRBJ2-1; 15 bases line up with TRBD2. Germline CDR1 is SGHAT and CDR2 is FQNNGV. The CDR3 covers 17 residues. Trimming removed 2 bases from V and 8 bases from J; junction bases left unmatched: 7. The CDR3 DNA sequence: TGTGCCAGCAGCTTAAGGACTAGCGGGGGGGCCTGGGATGAGCAGTTCTTC. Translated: CASSLRTSGGAWDEQFF.

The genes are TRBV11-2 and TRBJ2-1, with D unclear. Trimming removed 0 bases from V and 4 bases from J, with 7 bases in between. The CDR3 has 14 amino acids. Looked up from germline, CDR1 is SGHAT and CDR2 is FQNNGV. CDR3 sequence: CASSLELPYNEQFF. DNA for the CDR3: TGTGCCAGCAGCTTAGAGTTACCATACAATGAGCAGTTCTTC.

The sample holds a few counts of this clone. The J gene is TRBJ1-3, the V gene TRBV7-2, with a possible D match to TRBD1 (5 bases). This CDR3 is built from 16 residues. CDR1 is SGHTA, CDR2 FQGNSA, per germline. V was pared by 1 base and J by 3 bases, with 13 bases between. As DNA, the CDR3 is TGTGCCAGCAGCTTAGGTAGTCGCAGGGTTGGAAACACCATATATTTT. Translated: CASSLGSRRVGNTIYF.

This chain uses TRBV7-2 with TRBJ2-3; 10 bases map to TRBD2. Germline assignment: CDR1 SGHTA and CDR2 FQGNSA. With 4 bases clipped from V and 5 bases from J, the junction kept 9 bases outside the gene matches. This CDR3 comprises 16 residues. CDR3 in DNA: TGTGCCAGCAGCTGGTGGGCTAGCGGGGGCCTAGATACGCAGTATTTT. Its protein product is CASSWWASGGLDTQYF. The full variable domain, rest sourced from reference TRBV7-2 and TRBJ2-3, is GAGVSQSPSNKVTEKGKDVELRCDPISGHTALYWYRQSLGQGLEFLIYFQGNSAPDKSGLPSDRFSAERTGGSVSTLTIQRTQQEDSAVYLCASSWWASGGLDTQYFGPGTRLTVL.

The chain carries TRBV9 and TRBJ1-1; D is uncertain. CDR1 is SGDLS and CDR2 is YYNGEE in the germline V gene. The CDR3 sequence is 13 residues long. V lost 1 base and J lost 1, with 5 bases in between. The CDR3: CASSVTANTEAFF. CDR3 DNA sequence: TGTGCCAGCAGCGTAACAGCGAACACTGAAGCTTTCTTT.

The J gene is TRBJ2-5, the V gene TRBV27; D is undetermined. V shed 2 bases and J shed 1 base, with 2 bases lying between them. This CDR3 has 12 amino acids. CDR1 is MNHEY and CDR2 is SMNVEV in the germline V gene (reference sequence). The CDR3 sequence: CASSLGQETQYF. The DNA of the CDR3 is TGTGCCAGCAGTTTAGGCCAAGAGACCCAGTACTTC.

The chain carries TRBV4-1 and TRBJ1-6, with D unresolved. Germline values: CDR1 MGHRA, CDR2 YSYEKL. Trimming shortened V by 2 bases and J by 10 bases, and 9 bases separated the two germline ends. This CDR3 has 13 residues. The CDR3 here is CASSQPYYSPLHF. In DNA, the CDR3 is TGCGCCAGCAGCCAACCTTACTACTCACCCCTCCACTTT.